The 10 T cell receptor beta chains below come from one sample, sequenced in a study of T cells in Graves' hyperthyroidism and ophthalmopathy (dated by TCRdb to 2018 to 2020). Library construction relied on multiplex PCR. The sequencer listed for this sample is Illumina HiSeq 2000. TCR beta CDR3 regions were amplified from RNA transcripts. The first round of RT-PCR for the TCR CDR3 was performed with the HTBI primer set and the Qiagen OneStep RT-PCR kit. The public reads were reanalyzed by TCRdb: fastp trimming at Q25, MiXCR alignment, in-frame beta chains only. Entries that share a CDR3 protein sequence are merged under the most common genes and DNA. Here the sample has hundreds of thousands of distinct CDR3 sequences; roughly 20% occur a single time. About 60% of the sample rests with the top ten. The sequenced material came from blood. The receptors come from a man younger than 40 with Graves' ophthalmopathy.

The gene calls are TRBV20-1 and TRBJ2-5; no clear D. The CDR3 is 11 amino acids. Germline V CDR1 and CDR2: DFQATT, SNEGSKA (reference sequence). The CDR3 DNA reads TGCGAAGGCTGGAGCCAAGAGACCCAGTACTTC. Amino acid sequence: CEGWSQETQYF.

The CDR3 is CASSFRTGGPSPLHF. For the CDR3, the DNA is TGTGCCAGCAGTTTTAGGACAGGGGGACCTTCACCCCTCCACTTT. This sequence joins TRBV12-3 or TRBV12-4 and TRBJ1-6, with 10 bases that match TRBD1. The trim removed 3 bases at V and 9 bases at J, leaving 5 bases unmatched. The CDR3 contains 15 residues.

There are a few counts of this clonotype. The chain uses TRBV7-9 and TRBJ2-1; D possibly corresponds to TRBD2 (6 bases). Germline-derived CDR1 and CDR2 are SEHNR and FQNEAQ (reference sequence). The length of the CDR3 is 16 residues. V lost 2 bases to trimming and J lost 10 bases, with 21 bases between them. CDR3 DNA: TGTGCCAGCAGCTTACCCCCTAGCTTGGGAGGAGGGGAGCAGTTCTTC. As protein: CASSLPPSLGGGEQFF.

This clonotype was counted a few times. The V and J genes are TRBV6-1 and TRBJ2-6; D call uncertain. Germline values: CDR1 MNHNS, CDR2 SASEGT. Trimming stripped 8 bases from V and 1 base from J, with 6 bases between. CDR3 size: 13 residues. In DNA, the CDR3 is TGTGCCAGCGACCTATCTGGGGCCAACGTCCTGACTTTC. Amino acid sequence: CASDLSGANVLTF.

This clonotype was observed a few times. The V and J genes are TRBV7-3 and TRBJ2-3; TRBD2 agrees at 7 bases. Trimming removed 1 base from V and 4 bases from J; junction bases left unmatched: 8. The germline CDR1 and CDR2 sequences are SGHTA and FQGTGA. The length of the CDR3 is 16 residues. As DNA, the CDR3 is TGTGCCAGCAGCTTAAACCCCGGGACTATCGCAGATACGCAGTATTTT. It is translated as CASSLNPGTIADTQYF.

This rearrangement joins TRBV2 to TRBJ1-6; D gene unclear. The CDR3 contains 19 residues. Germline V lookup: CDR1 SNHLY, CDR2 FYNNEI. V dropped 9 bases and J dropped 1 base, with 25 bases sitting between them. The CDR3 DNA sequence: TGTGCCAGTTCCACTGAGCGGAAACGTACCAGATCCTATAATTCACCCCTCCACTTT. The encoded protein is CASSTERKRTRSYNSPLHF.

This clonotype was seen only a few times. DNA for the CDR3: TGTGCCAGCAGTGAAAGGCTCCGGGTTGAGTACGAGCAGTACTTC. This translates into CASSERLRVEYEQYF. The rearrangement links TRBV2 to TRBJ2-7; D ambiguous. CDR3 length: 15 residues. V was cut by 2 bases and J by 4 bases, with 15 bases left in between. The V gene's germline CDR1 is SNHLY and CDR2 FYNNEI.

This clonotype was detected only a few times. This chain links TRBV11-1 with TRBJ1-6, with TRBD1 as a possible D gene (5 bases). CDR3 size: 15 residues. The ends were cut back, 5 bases at V and 8 bases at J, with 16 bases in the middle. Germline assignment: CDR1 SGHAT and CDR2 FQDESV (reference sequence). In nucleotides, the CDR3 is TGTGCCAGCAGCACCCGGGGGACGATTGATTCACCCCTCCACTTT. Amino acids: CASSTRGTIDSPLHF.

This clonotype was seen ten or more times. CDR3 protein: CASMGRDTQYF. Written as DNA, the CDR3 is TGTGCCAGCATGGGGAGGGATACGCAGTATTTT. V gene TRBV2 combines with J gene TRBJ2-3, with D tentatively TRBD2 (6 bases). Germline CDR1 reads SNHLY; CDR2 reads FYNNEI. V was clipped by 7 bases and J by 6 bases, with 8 bases between them. The CDR3 runs 11 residues.

This clonotype was picked up a small number of times. The chain uses TRBV19 and TRBJ1-1; D is unresolved. Germline V gene data show CDR1 as LNHDA and CDR2 as SQIVND (reference sequence). The CDR3 covers 11 residues. The V and J ends lost 5 bases and 11 bases respectively, with 12 bases between them. CDR3 DNA: TGTGCCAGTAGTCGGACGGGAGGCGCTTTCTTT. Translated, it gives CASSRTGGAFF.